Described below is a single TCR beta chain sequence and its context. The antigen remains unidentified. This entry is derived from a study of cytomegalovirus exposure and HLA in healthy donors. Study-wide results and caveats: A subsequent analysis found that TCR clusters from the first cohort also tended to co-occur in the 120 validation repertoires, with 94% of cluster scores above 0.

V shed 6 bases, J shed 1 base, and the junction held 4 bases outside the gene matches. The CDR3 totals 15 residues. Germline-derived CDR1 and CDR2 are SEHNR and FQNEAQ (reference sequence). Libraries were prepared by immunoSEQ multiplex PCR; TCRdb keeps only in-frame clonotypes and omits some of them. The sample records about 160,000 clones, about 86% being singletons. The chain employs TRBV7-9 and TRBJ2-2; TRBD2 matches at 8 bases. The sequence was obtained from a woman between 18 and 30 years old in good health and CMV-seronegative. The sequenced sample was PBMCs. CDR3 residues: CASRSTSGNTGELFF. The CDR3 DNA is TGTGCCAGCAGATCTACTAGCGGGAACACCGGGGAGCTGTTTTTT. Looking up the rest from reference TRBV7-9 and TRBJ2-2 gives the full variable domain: DTGVSQNPRHKITKRGQNVTFRCDPISEHNRLYWYRQTLGQGPEFLTYFQNEAQLEKSRLLSDRFSAERPKGSFSTLEIQRTEQGDSAMYLCASRSTSGNTGELFFGEGSRLTVL.